One and the same sample provided the 15 T cell receptor beta chains below, sequenced in a study of T cell responses to AZD1222 COVID-19 vaccine. Sequencing was performed with immunoSEQ multiplex PCR; in TCRdb, only in-frame clones are kept and a portion is missing. This table has some 150,000 clones, about 93% appearing once. Source: peripheral blood, taken on day 0 of AZD1222 vaccination. These receptors originate from an adult in good health.

The chain carries TRBV12-3 or TRBV12-4 and TRBJ1-1; D is unclear. V gave up 2 bases and J gave up 11 bases, with 15 bases separating them. The CDR3 is 13 residues long. The CDR3 loop reads CASSLNGVRGAFF. The DNA for the CDR3 is TGTGCCAGCAGTTTAAATGGGGTTCGAGGGGCTTTCTTT.

The chain links TRBV20-1 to TRBJ1-2; D is ambiguous. V was trimmed by 3 bases and J by 5 bases, leaving 13 bases between them. Per the germline V gene, CDR1 is DFQATT and CDR2 is SNEGSKA (reference sequence). This CDR3 comprises 13 residues. DNA of the CDR3: TGCAGTGCTAGTCCCTCACACGGATATGGCTACACCTTC. It specifies CSASPSHGYGYTF.

The V gene is TRBV7-9, the J gene TRBJ2-1; D unclear. Germline lookup yields CDR1 SEHNR and CDR2 FQNEAQ (reference sequence). This CDR3 contains 14 residues. V was trimmed by 0 bases and J by 8 bases, leaving 11 bases between them. CDR3 DNA: TGTGCCAGCAGCTTAGCGGCCCCCCGCGATGAGCAGTTCTTC. Amino acids: CASSLAAPRDEQFF.

The CDR3 sequence is CASSQGALVTVATNYGYTF. Written as DNA, the CDR3 is TGCGCCAGCAGCCAAGGGGCTCTAGTGACAGTGGCCACCAACTATGGCTACACCTTC. This chain connects TRBV4-1 to TRBJ1-2, with a tentative D call TRBD1 (5 bases). CDR1 is MGHRA and CDR2 is YSYEKL in the germline V gene. The V and J ends lost 1 base and 2 bases respectively, with 23 bases between them. CDR3 length: 19 amino acids.

The chain recombines TRBV27 with TRBJ1-3, with D possibly TRBD1 on 5 matching bases. Germline CDR1 and CDR2: MNHEY and SMNVEV (reference sequence). Trimming pared 5 bases from V and 4 bases from J, leaving 15 bases between. CDR3 length: 15 residues. The CDR3 reads CASSARDGLGNTIYF. The CDR3, as DNA: TGTGCCAGCAGTGCGAGGGACGGTCTAGGAAACACCATATATTTT.

V is TRBV5-1 and J is TRBJ1-4; D unresolved. Germline CDR1 and CDR2: SGHRS and YFSETQ. This CDR3 is 14 amino acids long. Trimming cost V 4 bases and J 6 bases, with 13 bases left between them. DNA of the CDR3: TGCGCCAGCAGCCGCGCTCCAGGCGATGAAAAACTGTTTTTT. This encodes CASSRAPGDEKLFF.

The gene calls are TRBV5-6 and TRBJ1-1; 12 nucleotides agree with TRBD1. The germline V gene encodes CDR1 SGHDT and CDR2 YYEEEE. The CDR3 loop spans 13 amino acids. Losses at the gene ends were 3 bases for V and 11 bases for J; bases not matched to a gene: 5. This CDR3 is CASSWDRGREAFF. The CDR3 DNA sequence: TGTGCCAGCAGCTGGGACAGGGGGCGGGAGGCTTTCTTT. The variable domain in full, with the rest retrieved from reference TRBV5-6 and TRBJ1-1, is DAGVTQSPTHLIKTRGQQVTLRCSPKSGHDTVSWYQQALGQGPQFIFQYYEEEERQRGNFPDRFSGHQFPNYSSELNVNALLLGDSALYLCASSWDRGREAFFGQGTRLTVV.

The DNA for the CDR3 is TGTGCCAGCAGCCTCCTGATCTCTAGCGGGAGGGCCGGGGAGACCCAGTACTTC. Translation: CASSLLISSGRAGETQYF. The chain links TRBV5-6 to TRBJ2-5; 12 nucleotides match TRBD2. V gave up 4 bases and J gave up 5 bases; unmatched junction bases: 15. CDR3 length: 18 residues. Germline V gene sequence: CDR1 SGHDT, CDR2 YYEEEE.

V usage is TRBV19 and J usage is TRBJ2-1; tentative D call: TRBD2 (6 bases). The V and J ends lost 6 bases and 8 bases respectively, with 17 bases between them. The CDR3 contains 14 residues. Germline V lookup: CDR1 LNHDA, CDR2 SQIVND (reference sequence). CDR3 sequence reads: CASRNTREEDEQFF. The CDR3 nucleotides are TGTGCCAGTAGAAACACCAGGGAGGAGGATGAGCAGTTCTTC. Full variable domain (missing parts from reference TRBV19 and TRBJ2-1): DGGITQSPKYLFRKEGQNVTLSCEQNLNHDAMYWYRQDPGQGLRLIYYSQIVNDFQKGDIAEGYSVSREKKESFPLTVTSAQKNPTAFYLCASRNTREEDEQFFGPGTRLTVL.

This rearrangement joins TRBV27 to TRBJ2-4; TRBD2 might be the D (6 bases). Looked up from germline, CDR1 is MNHEY and CDR2 is SMNVEV (reference sequence). V lost 3 bases and J 1 base, leaving 7 bases between the germline ends. The length of the CDR3 is 14 residues. CDR3 amino acids: CASSFGGAKNIQYF. In DNA, the CDR3 is TGTGCCAGCAGTTTCGGAGGGGCCAAAAACATTCAGTACTTC.

This clone was counted only a few times. This chain connects TRBV9 to TRBJ2-7, with D perhaps matching TRBD2 (6 bases). The germline CDR1 and CDR2 sequences are SGDLS and YYNGEE. The CDR3 spans 13 residues. Trimming removed 0 bases from V and 5 bases from J, with 9 bases in between. The CDR3 reads CASSVVWGDEQYF. The CDR3 DNA sequence: TGTGCCAGCAGCGTAGTTTGGGGGGACGAGCAGTACTTC.

CDR3 region: CASRALRDSYNEQFF. CDR3 in DNA: TGTGCCAGCAGAGCTCTCCGGGACTCCTACAATGAGCAGTTCTTC. V gene TRBV6-5 combines with J gene TRBJ2-1; perhaps TRBD2 as D (5 bases). V lost 6 bases, J lost 0 bases, and 12 bases lay in between. CDR3 length equals 15 residues. From germline, CDR1 is MNHEY and CDR2 SVGAGI.

The rearrangement links TRBV9 to TRBJ2-7; D gene unclear. Germline CDR1 is SGDLS and CDR2 is YYNGEE. Trimming removed 0 bases from V and 0 bases from J, with 10 bases in between. The CDR3 length is 15 residues. Here the CDR3 DNA reads TGTGCCAGCAGCGTAGAAGGGCTAAGCTCCTACGAGCAGTACTTC. This encodes CASSVEGLSSYEQYF.

This clone was recorded a few times. V and J are TRBV4-1 and TRBJ2-7; 7 nucleotides line up with TRBD1. The CDR3 contains 17 residues. CDR1 is MGHRA, CDR2 YSYEKL, per germline. The ends lost 0 bases at V and 3 bases at J; junction bases unmatched: 11. In nucleotides, the CDR3 is TGCGCCAGCAGCCAAGACTACAGGGGACAAATCGACTACGAGCAGTACTTC. Its translation: CASSQDYRGQIDYEQYF.

This sequence joins TRBV30 and TRBJ2-1; TRBD2 is a possible D gene (6 bases). Trimming removed 4 bases at V and 0 bases at J, with 13 bases between. Germline values: CDR1 GTSNPN, CDR2 SVGIG (reference sequence). The CDR3 loop spans 15 amino acids. CDR3 coding DNA: TGTGCCTGGATACGGGGGACCAGCTCCTACAATGAGCAGTTCTTC. Amino acid sequence: CAWIRGTSSYNEQFF. The full variable domain, with the rest looked up from reference TRBV30 and TRBJ2-1, is SQTIHQWPATLVQPVGSPLSLECTVEGTSNPNLYWYRQAAGRGLQLLFYSVGIGQISSEVPQNLSASRPQDRQFILSSKKLLLSDSGFYLCAWIRGTSSYNEQFFGPGTRLTVL.